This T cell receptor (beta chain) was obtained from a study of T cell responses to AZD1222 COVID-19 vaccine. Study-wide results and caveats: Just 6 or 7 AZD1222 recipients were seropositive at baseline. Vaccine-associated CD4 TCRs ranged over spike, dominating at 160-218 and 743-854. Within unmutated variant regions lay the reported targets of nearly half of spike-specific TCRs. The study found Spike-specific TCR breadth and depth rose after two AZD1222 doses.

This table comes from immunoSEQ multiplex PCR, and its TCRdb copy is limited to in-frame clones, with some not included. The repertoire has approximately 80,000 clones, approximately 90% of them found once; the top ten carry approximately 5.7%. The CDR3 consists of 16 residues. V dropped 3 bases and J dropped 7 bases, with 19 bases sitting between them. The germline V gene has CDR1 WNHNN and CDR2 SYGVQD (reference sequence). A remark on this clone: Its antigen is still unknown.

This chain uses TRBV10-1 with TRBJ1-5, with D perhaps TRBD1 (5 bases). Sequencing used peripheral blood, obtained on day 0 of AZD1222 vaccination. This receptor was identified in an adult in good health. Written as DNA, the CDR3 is TGCGCCAGCAGTGACCCAGGGAAGGGAAGGGAGCAGCCCCAGCATTTT. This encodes CASSDPGKGREQPQHF.